The present TCR beta chain was sequenced within a study of Graves' ophthalmopathy and Graves' hyperthyroidism. The wider study: Investigators collected peripheral blood at initial diagnosis, before any treatment was given.

Amplification from RNA transcripts yielded the TCR beta CDR3 regions. HTBI primers were used in a first-round RT-PCR, which preceded a second-round multiplex PCR. TCRdb re-called the multiplex PCR reads through MiXCR, storing one row per CDR3 protein. The repertoire holds almost 400,000 distinct CDR3 sequences, with 18% as singletons. Only a few counts were recorded for this clonotype. Its antigen is unidentified. This likely comes from a read error, as the CDR3 has no conserved phenylalanine or tryptophan at its end. Ophthalmopathy donors were characterized by moderate-to-severe activity, CAS of at least 3, NOSPECS of at least 4, and duration under 3 months. General study points: Most expanded clonotypes from thyroid (those above 0.001 frequency) were also found in blood. Discriminating ophthalmopathy from stable hyperthyroidism, a 13-signature model attained a sensitivity of 85% to 90% and a specificity of about 81%.

The CDR3 extends over 18 amino acids. Losses at the gene ends were 2 bases for V and 7 bases for J; bases not matched to a gene: 19. Germline assignment: CDR1 GTSNPN and CDR2 SVGIG (reference sequence). Input material: peripheral blood. The sequence was collected from a woman aged 18-35 years with Graves' ophthalmopathy. This chain uses TRBV30 with TRBJ1-5; 8 bases fit TRBD1. In DNA, the CDR3 is TGTGCCTGGAGTAATTCCCCCCTGGGCAGGGGGCAATCCCAGCCCCAGCATTCT. Amino acids: CAWSNSPLGRGQSQPQHS.